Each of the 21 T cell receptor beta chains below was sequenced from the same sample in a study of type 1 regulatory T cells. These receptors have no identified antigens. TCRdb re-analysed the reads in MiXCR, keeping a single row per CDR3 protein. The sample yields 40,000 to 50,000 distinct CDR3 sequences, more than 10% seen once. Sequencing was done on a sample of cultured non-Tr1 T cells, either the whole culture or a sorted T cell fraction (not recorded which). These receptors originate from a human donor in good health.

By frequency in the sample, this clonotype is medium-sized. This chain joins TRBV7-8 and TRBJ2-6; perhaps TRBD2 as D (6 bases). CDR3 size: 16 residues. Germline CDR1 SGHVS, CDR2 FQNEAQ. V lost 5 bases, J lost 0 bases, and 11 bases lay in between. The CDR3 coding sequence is TGTGCCAGCAGCCGGAGGGGCTACTCTGGGGCCAACGTCCTGACTTTC. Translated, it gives CASSRRGYSGANVLTF.

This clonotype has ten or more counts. CDR3 residues: CASSLGTGVQETQYF. The CDR3 bases are TGCGCCAGCAGCTTGGGGACAGGAGTCCAAGAGACCCAGTACTTC. The J gene is TRBJ2-5, the V gene TRBV5-1, with TRBD1 matching 7 bases. Germline V lookup: CDR1 SGHRS, CDR2 YFSETQ. Germline trimming cut 0 bases from V and 1 base from J; bases unmatched to any gene: 3. This CDR3 has 15 residues.

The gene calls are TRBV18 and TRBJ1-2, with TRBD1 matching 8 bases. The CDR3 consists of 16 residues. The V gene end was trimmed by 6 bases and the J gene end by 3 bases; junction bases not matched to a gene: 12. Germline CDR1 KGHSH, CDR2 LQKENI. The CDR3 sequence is CASSLNAPGQDYGYTF. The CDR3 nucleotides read TGTGCCAGCTCTCTAAACGCACCGGGACAGGACTATGGCTACACCTTC.

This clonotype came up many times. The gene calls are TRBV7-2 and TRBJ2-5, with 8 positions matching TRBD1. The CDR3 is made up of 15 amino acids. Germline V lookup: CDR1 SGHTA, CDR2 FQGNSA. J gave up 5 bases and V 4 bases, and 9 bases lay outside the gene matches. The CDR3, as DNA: TGTGCCAGCAGCTACAGGACAGGGTCAGGGGAGACCCAGTACTTC. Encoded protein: CASSYRTGSGETQYF. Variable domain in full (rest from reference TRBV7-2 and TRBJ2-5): GAGVSQSPSNKVTEKGKDVELRCDPISGHTALYWYRQSLGQGLEFLIYFQGNSAPDKSGLPSDRFSAERTGGSVSTLTIQRTQQEDSAVYLCASSYRTGSGETQYFGPGTRLLVL.

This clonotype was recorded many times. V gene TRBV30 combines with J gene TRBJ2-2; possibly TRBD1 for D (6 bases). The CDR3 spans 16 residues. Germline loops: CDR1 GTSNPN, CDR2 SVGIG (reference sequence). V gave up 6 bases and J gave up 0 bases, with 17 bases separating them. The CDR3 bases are TGTGCCTGCGCCCCCCGGGACACCCCGAACACCGGGGAGCTGTTTTTT. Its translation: CACAPRDTPNTGELFF.

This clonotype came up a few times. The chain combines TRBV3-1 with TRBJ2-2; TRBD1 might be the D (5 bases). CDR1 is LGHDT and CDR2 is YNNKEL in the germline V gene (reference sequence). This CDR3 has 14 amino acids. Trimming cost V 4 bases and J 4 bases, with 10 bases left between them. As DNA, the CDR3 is TGTGCCAGCAGCCGGGCAGGGATCACCGGGGAGCTGTTTTTT. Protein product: CASSRAGITGELFF.

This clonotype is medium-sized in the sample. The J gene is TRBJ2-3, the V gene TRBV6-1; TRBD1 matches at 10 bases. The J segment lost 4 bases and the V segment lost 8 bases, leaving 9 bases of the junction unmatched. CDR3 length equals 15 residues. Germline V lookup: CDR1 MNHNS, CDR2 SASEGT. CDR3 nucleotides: TGTGCCAGCGAATTCGTGACAGGGGGCTCAGATACGCAGTATTTT. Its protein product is CASEFVTGGSDTQYF.

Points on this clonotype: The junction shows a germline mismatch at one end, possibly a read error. CDR3 nucleotides: TGTGCCGGCAGCCTTCAGGGGCAAACCGGGGAGCTGTTTTTT. Translating it yields CAGSLQGQTGELFF. This chain links TRBV7-9 with TRBJ2-2, with D perhaps matching TRBD1 (6 bases). From germline, CDR1 is SEHNR and CDR2 FQNEAQ (reference sequence). This CDR3 is built from 14 residues.

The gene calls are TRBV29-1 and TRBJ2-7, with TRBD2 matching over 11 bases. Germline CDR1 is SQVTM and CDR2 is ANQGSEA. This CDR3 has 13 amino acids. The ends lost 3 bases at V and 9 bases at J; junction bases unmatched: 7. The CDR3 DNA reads TGCAGCGTTGAGCTAGCGGGAGGATGGGTGCAGTACTTC. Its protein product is CSVELAGGWVQYF.

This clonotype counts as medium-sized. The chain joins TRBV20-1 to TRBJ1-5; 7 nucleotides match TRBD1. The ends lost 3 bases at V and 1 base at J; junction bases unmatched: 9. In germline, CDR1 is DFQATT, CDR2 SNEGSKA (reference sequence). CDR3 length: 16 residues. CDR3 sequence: CSASIVLRGSNQPQHF. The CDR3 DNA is TGCAGTGCTAGTATTGTTCTCAGGGGGAGCAATCAGCCCCAGCATTTT.

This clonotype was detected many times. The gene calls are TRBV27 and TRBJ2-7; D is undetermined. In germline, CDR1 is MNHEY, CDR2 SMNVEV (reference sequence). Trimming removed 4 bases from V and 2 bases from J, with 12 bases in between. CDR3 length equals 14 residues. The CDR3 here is CASSSRRGTYEQYF. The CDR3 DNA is TGTGCCAGCAGTTCCCGGCGAGGAACCTACGAGCAGTACTTC.

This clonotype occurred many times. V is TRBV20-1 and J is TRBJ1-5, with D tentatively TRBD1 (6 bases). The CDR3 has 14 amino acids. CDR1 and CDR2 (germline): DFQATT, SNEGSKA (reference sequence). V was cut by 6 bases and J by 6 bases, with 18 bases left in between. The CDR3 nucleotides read TGCAGTGCCTCTATAGGGGGGGCTGGTCAGCCCCAGCATTTT. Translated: CSASIGGAGQPQHF.

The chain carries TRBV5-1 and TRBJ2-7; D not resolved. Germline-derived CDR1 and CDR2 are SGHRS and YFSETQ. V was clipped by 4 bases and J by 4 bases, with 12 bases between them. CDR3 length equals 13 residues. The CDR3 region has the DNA TGCGCCAGCAGCCGCCTCGACGGGTACGAGCAGTACTTC. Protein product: CASSRLDGYEQYF.

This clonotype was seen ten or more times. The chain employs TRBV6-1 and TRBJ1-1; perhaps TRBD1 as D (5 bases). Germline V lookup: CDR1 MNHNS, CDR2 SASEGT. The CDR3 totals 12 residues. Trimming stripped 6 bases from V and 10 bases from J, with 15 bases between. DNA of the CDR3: TGTGCCAGCAGCCTGGGGGAGGTAAGAGCTTTCTTT. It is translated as CASSLGEVRAFF.

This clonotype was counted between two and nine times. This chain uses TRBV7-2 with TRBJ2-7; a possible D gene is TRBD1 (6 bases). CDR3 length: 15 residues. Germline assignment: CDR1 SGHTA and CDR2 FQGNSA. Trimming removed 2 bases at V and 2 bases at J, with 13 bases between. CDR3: CASSLTWDKTYEQYF. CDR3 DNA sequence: TGTGCCAGCAGCTTAACTTGGGACAAGACCTACGAGCAGTACTTC. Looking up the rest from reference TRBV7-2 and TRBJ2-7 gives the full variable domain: GAGVSQSPSNKVTEKGKDVELRCDPISGHTALYWYRQSLGQGLEFLIYFQGNSAPDKSGLPSDRFSAERTGGSVSTLTIQRTQQEDSAVYLCASSLTWDKTYEQYFGPGTRLTVT.

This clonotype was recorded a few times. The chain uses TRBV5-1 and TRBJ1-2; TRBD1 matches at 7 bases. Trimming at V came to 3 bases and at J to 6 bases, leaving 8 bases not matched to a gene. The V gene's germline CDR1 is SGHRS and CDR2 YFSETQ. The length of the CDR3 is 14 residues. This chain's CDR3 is CASSSGFGQDGYTF. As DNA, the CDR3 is TGCGCCAGCAGCTCCGGTTTCGGACAGGATGGCTACACCTTC.

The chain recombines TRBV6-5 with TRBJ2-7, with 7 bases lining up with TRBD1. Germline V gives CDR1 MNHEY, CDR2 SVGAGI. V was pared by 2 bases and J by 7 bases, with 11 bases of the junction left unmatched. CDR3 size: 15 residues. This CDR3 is CASSYTGQYYVEQYF. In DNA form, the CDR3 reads TGTGCCAGCAGTTACACGGGACAGTACTACGTGGAGCAGTACTTC.

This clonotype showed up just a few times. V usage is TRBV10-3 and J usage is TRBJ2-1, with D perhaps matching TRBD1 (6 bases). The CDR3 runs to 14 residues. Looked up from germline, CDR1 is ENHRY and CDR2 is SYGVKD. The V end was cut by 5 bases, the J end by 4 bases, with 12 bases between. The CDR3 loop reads CAISRTDPYNEQFF. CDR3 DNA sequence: TGTGCCATCAGTAGGACAGATCCTTACAATGAGCAGTTCTTC.

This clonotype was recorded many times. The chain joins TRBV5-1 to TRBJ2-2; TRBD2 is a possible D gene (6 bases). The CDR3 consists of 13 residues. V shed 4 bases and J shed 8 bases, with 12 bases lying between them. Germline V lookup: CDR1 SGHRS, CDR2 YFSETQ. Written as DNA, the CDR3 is TGCGCCAGCAGCCCGCGGGGAGTAGGGGAGCTGTTTTTT. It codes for CASSPRGVGELFF. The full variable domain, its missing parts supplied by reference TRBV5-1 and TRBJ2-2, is KAGVTQTPRYLIKTRGQQVTLSCSPISGHRSVSWYQQTPGQGLQFLFEYFSETQRNKGNFPGRFSGRQFSNSRSEMNVSTLELGDSALYLCASSPRGVGELFFGEGSRLTVL.

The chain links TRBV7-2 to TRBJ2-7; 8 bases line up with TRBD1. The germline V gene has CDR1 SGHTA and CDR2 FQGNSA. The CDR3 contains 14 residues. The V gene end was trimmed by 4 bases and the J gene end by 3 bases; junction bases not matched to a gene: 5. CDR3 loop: CASSYRQGNYEQYF. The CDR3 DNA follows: TGTGCCAGCAGCTACAGACAGGGGAACTACGAGCAGTACTTC.

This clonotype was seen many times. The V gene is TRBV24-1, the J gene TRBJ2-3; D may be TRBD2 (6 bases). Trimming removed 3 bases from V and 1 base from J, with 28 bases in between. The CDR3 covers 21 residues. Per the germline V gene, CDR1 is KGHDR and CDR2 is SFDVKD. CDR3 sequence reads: CATSDPSFVPGGVVGTDTQYF. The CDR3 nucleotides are TGTGCCACCAGTGATCCATCCTTCGTACCAGGAGGGGTAGTCGGCACAGATACGCAGTATTTT.